This T cell receptor beta chain was identified in a study of OX40 agonist ivuxolimab in advanced cancers. The assay was immunoSEQ multiplex PCR, and TCRdb's table has in-frame clones only and misses some. Seen here are about 79,000 clones, approximately 92% observed once, and the top ten hold roughly 6.9%. With V trimmed by 4 bases and J by 3 bases, 4 bases remained unmatched. Germline lookup yields CDR1 GTSNPN and CDR2 SVGIG (reference sequence). There are 14 residues in the CDR3. The sample consisted of CD4+ or CD8+ T cells sorted from blood, taken in a trial of the OX40 agonist ivuxolimab. The V and J genes are TRBV30 and TRBJ1-1; 11 nucleotides agree with TRBD1. The sequence came from an adult with an advanced solid tumor such as melanoma, head and neck, liver or kidney cancer. CDR3 residues: CAWIRDRGYTEAFF. The CDR3 DNA is TGTGCCTGGATACGGGACAGGGGGTACACTGAAGCTTTCTTT. The whole variable domain, remainder taken from reference TRBV30 and TRBJ1-1, is SQTIHQWPATLVQPVGSPLSLECTVEGTSNPNLYWYRQAAGRGLQLLFYSVGIGQISSEVPQNLSASRPQDRQFILSSKKLLLSDSGFYLCAWIRDRGYTEAFFGQGTRLTVV.